The source of this T cell receptor (beta chain) is a study of OX40 agonist ivuxolimab in advanced cancers. At the level of the study: Patients received ivuxolimab, an intravenous treatment, every 2 weeks at 0.01 to 10 mg/kg. The study, taken as a whole, reports: Partial responders receiving 0.1-3.0 mg/kg showed among the lowest clonal expansion.

The ends were cut back, 0 bases at V and 4 bases at J, with 6 bases in the middle. The CDR3 runs 13 residues. Germline V gene lookup returns CDR1 SGHDN and CDR2 FVKESK. This clone was detected only a few times. Its antigen remains unidentified. Data came from immunoSEQ multiplex PCR; TCRdb stores just in-frame clones and leaves some out. This table holds 30,000 to 40,000 clones, more than 70% found once. The material was CD4+ or CD8+ T cells sorted from blood, obtained in a trial of the OX40 agonist ivuxolimab. This sequence originates from an adult with an advanced solid tumor such as melanoma, head and neck, liver or kidney cancer. The chain joins TRBV14 to TRBJ2-5; no reliable D call. The CDR3 DNA is TGTGCCAGCAGCCAAGATCCCACAGAGACCCAGTACTTC. This codes for CASSQDPTETQYF.